A selection of T cell receptor beta chains follows, all from one sample in a study of control samples from healthy donors and cancer patients. Clones were sequenced by immunoSEQ multiplex PCR, and TCRdb holds only the in-frame ones, with some missing. This table has some 130,000 clones, around nine tenths appearing once. Sequenced input: blood. The receptors come from a woman between 25 and 40 years old in good health. Both conserved end residues are part of each CDR3. Each record gives: clone size, V gene, J gene, D gene, CDR3 protein, CDR3 DNA. The D gene is left open where the match is weak. Only some rows state a clone size, as once, few, many or a class for expanded clones.

>few|TRBV24-1|TRBJ2-5|TRBD1
CATSDTGQGQETQYF
TGTGCCACCAGTGATACGGGACAGGGGCAAGAGACCCAGTACTTC
>NA|TRBV19|TRBJ1-4|NA
CASTSRGLNDEKLFF
TGTGCCAGTACCTCTCGGGGCTTGAATGATGAAAAACTGTTTTTT
>NA|TRBV5-1|TRBJ2-7|NA
CASSLELTEQYF
TGCGCCAGCAGCTTGGAATTGACGGAGCAGTACTTC
>NA|TRBV3-1/TRBV3-2|TRBJ1-4|NA
CASSQKTAGLFF
TGTGCCAGCAGCCAAAAAACCGCTGGACTGTTTTTT
>few|TRBV5-6|TRBJ1-6|NA
CASSLAGERPGNSPLHF
TGTGCCAGCAGCCTTGCCGGCGAGCGCCCCGGTAATTCACCCCTCCACTTT
>once|TRBV7-8|TRBJ1-1|NA
CASSYASRIAGTEAFF
TGTGCCAGCAGCTACGCCAGTCGGATTGCGGGCACTGAAGCTTTCTTT
>NA|TRBV7-9|TRBJ1-4|NA
CASSLAGGATNEKLFF
TGTGCCAGCAGCTTAGCGGGGGGCGCAACTAATGAAAAACTGTTTTTT
>NA|TRBV20-1|TRBJ2-3|NA
CSASSGSDTDTQYF
TGCAGTGCTAGTTCCGGTTCCGACACAGATACGCAGTATTTT
>once|TRBV30|TRBJ1-2|TRBD1
CAWSVPPAGGSYGYTF
TGTGCCTGGAGTGTACCCCCAGCAGGGGGGTCCTATGGCTACACCTTC
>NA|TRBV27|TRBJ1-4|TRBD1
CASSLTGTGATKLFF
TGTGCCAGCAGTTTAACCGGGACAGGGGCGACAAAACTGTTTTTT
>NA|TRBV18|TRBJ1-2|TRBD1
CASSRQGEDGYTF
TGTGCCAGCTCACGACAGGGAGAAGATGGCTACACCTTC
>NA|TRBV5-4|TRBJ2-4|NA
CASSSRGAQDKNIQYF
TGTGCCAGCAGCTCCCGTGGAGCCCAGGATAAAAACATTCAGTACTTC
>NA|TRBV3-1/TRBV3-2|TRBJ1-5|NA
CASSQGGNQPQHF
TGTGCCAGCAGCCAGGGGGGGAATCAGCCCCAGCATTTT
>NA|TRBV16|TRBJ2-1|TRBD2
CASSPSGPAYNEQFF
TGTGCCAGCAGCCCTAGCGGGCCGGCGTACAATGAGCAGTTCTTC
>once|TRBV30|TRBJ1-6|NA
CALAGRGDSPLHF
TGTGCTTTGGCGGGCCGCGGGGATTCACCCCTCCACTTT
>NA|TRBV5-6|TRBJ1-4|TRBD1
CASSEGASGNEKLFF
TGTGCCAGCAGCGAGGGGGCTTCGGGTAATGAAAAACTGTTTTTT
>NA|TRBV6-5|TRBJ2-1|NA
CASQAEYNEQFF
TGTGCCTCTCAAGCGGAGTACAATGAGCAGTTCTTC
>once|TRBV27|TRBJ2-7|NA
CASSLSFSAYEQYF
TGTGCCAGCAGTTTATCTTTCAGTGCCTACGAGCAGTACTTC
>NA|TRBV14|TRBJ2-1|NA
CASSPLGGGTYNEQFF
TGTGCCAGCAGCCCTCTAGGAGGAGGAACCTACAATGAGCAGTTCTTC
>NA|TRBV6-6|TRBJ2-7|TRBD2
CASRSLASEDEQYF
TGTGCCAGCAGGTCACTAGCGTCGGAGGACGAGCAGTACTTC
>NA|TRBV10-3|TRBJ2-2|NA
CAISEPGFTGELFF
TGTGCCATCAGTGAGCCAGGATTTACCGGGGAGCTGTTTTTT
>once|TRBV5-1|TRBJ1-2|NA
CASSTWTANYGYTF
TGCGCCAGCAGCACATGGACAGCCAACTATGGCTACACCTTC
>NA|TRBV28|TRBJ2-3|NA
CASSPPGPQGSADTQYF
TGTGCCAGCAGTCCCCCAGGCCCCCAGGGGAGCGCAGATACGCAGTATTTT
>NA|TRBV29-1|TRBJ2-2|NA
CSVTPPTDTGELFF
TGCAGCGTTACCCCTCCCACCGACACCGGGGAGCTGTTTTTT
>NA|TRBV5-8|TRBJ1-2|TRBD1
CASSPVGQTYGYTF
TGTGCCAGCAGCCCCGTGGGACAGACCTATGGCTACACCTTC